This T cell receptor beta chain was retrieved from a study of shared clonotypes between healthy human individuals. Looking at the study overall: Donors had three CD4 naive, three CD4 memory, two CD8 naive and one CD8 memory plate apiece. The study's findings and limits: What rarefaction showed was incomplete sorted-subset sequencing despite large depth.

V lost 4 bases, J lost 0 bases, and 13 bases lay in between. Germline lookup yields CDR1 SGHRS and CDR2 YFSETQ. This CDR3 has 16 amino acids. Concerning this clone itself: Its antigen remains unknown.

Several immunoSEQ plates received, in even portions, the genomic DNA of each subset. Libraries were prepared by immunoSEQ multiplex PCR; TCRdb keeps only in-frame clonotypes and omits some of them. The sample holds roughly 2,500,000 clones, 93% seen once. This sequence joins TRBV5-1 and TRBJ1-4; D not resolved. This TCR was sampled from a young man in good health. Some clones in this sample may be carry-over from other donors' samples. Sequences were obtained from naive CD4+ T cells from PBMCs. Subset defined: CD45RA+ positively selected. This CDR3 is CASSRVPVATNEKLFF. The CDR3 bases are TGCGCCAGCAGCCGTGTGCCAGTTGCAACTAATGAAAAACTGTTTTTT.